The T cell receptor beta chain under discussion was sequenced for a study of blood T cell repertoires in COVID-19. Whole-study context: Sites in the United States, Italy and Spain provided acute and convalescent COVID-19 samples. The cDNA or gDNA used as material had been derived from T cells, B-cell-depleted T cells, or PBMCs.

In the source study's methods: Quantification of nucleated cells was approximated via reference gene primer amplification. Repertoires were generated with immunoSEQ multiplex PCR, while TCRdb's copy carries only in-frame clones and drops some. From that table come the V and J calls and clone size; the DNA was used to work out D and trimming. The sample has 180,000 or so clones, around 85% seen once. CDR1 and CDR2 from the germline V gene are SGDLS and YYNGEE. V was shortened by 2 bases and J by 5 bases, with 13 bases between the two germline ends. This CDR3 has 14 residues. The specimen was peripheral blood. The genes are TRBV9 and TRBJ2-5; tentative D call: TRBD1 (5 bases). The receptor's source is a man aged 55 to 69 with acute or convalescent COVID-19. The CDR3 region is CASSVTGGRETQYF. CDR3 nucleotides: TGTGCCAGCAGCGTCACAGGTGGAAGGGAGACCCAGTACTTC. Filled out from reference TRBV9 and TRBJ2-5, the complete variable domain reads DSGVTQTPKHLITATGQRVTLRCSPRSGDLSVYWYQQSLDQGLQFLIQYYNGEERAKGNILERFSAQQFPDLHSELNLSSLELGDSALYFCASSVTGGRETQYFGPGTRLLVL.